This T cell receptor beta chain is drawn from a study of CD8 T cells in Susac syndrome. It was with random hexamers that roughly 0.5 to 1 ug RNA was reverse transcribed. TCRdb re-called the immunoSEQ multiplex PCR reads with MiXCR, one entry per CDR3 protein. The data contain some 120,000 distinct CDR3 sequences, around 95% of them singletons. Trimming took 7 bases from V and 5 from J, leaving 8 bases between them. The length of the CDR3 is 11 residues. Sequencing input: CD4+ T cells from PBMCs. The J gene is TRBJ2-5, the V gene TRBV12-3 or TRBV12-4; D uncertain. The sequence came from a human donor in good health. The CDR3 is CASTYGETQYF. CDR3 bases: TGTGCCAGCACATATGGGGAGACCCAGTACTTC.